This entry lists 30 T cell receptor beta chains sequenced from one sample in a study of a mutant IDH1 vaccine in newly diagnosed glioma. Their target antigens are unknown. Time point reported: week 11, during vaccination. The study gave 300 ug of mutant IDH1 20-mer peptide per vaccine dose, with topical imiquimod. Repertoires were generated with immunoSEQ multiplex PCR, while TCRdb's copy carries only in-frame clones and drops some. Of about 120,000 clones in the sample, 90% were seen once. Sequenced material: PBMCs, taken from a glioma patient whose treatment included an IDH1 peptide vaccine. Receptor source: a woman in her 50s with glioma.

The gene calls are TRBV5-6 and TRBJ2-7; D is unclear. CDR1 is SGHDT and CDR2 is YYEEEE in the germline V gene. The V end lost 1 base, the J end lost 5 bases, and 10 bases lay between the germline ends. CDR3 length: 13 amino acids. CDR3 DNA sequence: TGTGCCAGCAGCTTGTCAAGTGCAAACGAGCAGTACTTC. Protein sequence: CASSLSSANEQYF.

The CDR3 is CASSQGGLRRTEAFF. CDR3 bases: TGCGCCAGCAGCCAAGGGGGACTCAGGCGGACTGAAGCTTTCTTT. The chain employs TRBV4-1 and TRBJ1-1, with D possibly matching TRBD1 (5 bases). The germline CDR1 and CDR2 sequences are MGHRA and YSYEKL. The CDR3 is made up of 15 amino acids. Trimming pared 1 base from V and 5 bases from J, leaving 14 bases between.

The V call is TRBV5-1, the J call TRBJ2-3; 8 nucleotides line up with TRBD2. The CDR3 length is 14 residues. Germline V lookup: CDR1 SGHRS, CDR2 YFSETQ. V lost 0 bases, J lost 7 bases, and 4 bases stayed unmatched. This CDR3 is CASSLELAGNTQYF. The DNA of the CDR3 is TGCGCCAGCAGCTTGGAATTAGCGGGAAATACGCAGTATTTT.

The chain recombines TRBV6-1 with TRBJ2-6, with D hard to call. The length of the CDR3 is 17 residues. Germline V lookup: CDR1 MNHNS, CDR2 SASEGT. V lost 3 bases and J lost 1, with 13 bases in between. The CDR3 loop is CASSDREIRSGANVLTF. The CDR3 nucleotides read TGTGCCAGCAGTGATAGGGAAATACGATCTGGGGCCAACGTCCTGACTTTC.

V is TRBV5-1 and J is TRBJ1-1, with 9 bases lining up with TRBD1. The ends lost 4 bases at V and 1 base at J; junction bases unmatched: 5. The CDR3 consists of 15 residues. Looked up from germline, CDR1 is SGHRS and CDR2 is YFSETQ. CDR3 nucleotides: TGCGCCAGCAGCCAGGGGGACAGGGCGAACACTGAAGCTTTCTTT. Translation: CASSQGDRANTEAFF.

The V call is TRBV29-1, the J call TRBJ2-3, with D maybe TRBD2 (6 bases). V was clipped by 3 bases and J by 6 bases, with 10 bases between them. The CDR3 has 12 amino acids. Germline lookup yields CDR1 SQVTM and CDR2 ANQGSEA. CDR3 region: CSVDLGRDTQYF. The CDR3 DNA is TGCAGCGTTGACTTAGGGAGGGATACGCAGTATTTT.

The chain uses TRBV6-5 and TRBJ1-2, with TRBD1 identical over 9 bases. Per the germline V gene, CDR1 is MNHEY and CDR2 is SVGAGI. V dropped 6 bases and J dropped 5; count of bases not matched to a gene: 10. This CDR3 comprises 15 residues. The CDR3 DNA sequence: TGTGCCAGCAGGTGGGACAGGGACCAAGGGTATGGCTACACCTTC. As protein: CASRWDRDQGYGYTF.

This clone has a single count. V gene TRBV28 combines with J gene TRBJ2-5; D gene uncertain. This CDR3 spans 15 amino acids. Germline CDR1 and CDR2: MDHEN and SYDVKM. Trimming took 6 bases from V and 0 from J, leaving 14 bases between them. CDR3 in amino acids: CASRIRLLYQETQYF. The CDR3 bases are TGTGCCAGCAGGATCCGCCTCCTCTACCAAGAGACCCAGTACTTC.

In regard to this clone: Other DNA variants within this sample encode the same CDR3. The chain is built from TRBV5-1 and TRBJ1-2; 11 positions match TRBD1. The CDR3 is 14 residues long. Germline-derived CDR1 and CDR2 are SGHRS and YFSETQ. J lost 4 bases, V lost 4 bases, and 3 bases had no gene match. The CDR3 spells CASSPGTGGYGYTF. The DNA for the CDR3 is TGCGCCAGCAGCCCCGGGACAGGGGGCTATGGCTACACCTTC.

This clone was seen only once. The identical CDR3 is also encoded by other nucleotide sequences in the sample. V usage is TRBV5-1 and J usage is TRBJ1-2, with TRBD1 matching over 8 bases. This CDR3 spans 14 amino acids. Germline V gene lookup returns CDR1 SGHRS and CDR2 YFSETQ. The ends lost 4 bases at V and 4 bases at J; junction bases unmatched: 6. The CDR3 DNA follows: TGCGCCAGCAGCCCCGGGACAGGAGGCTATGGCTACACCTTC. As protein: CASSPGTGGYGYTF. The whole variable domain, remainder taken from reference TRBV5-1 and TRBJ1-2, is KAGVTQTPRYLIKTRGQQVTLSCSPISGHRSVSWYQQTPGQGLQFLFEYFSETQRNKGNFPGRFSGRQFSNSRSEMNVSTLELGDSALYLCASSPGTGGYGYTFGSGTRLTVV.

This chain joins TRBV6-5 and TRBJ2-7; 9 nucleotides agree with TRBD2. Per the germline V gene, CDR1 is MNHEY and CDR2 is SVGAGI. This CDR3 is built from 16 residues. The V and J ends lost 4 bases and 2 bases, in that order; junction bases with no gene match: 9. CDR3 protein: CASSSRRAGGPYEQYF. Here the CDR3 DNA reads TGTGCCAGCAGTTCTCGCCGAGCGGGAGGACCCTACGAGCAGTACTTC.

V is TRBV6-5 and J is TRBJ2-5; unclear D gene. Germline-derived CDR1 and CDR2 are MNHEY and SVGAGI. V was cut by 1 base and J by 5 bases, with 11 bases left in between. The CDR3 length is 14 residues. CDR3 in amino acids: CASSYWDNPETQYF. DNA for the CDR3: TGTGCCAGCAGTTACTGGGATAATCCGGAGACCCAGTACTTC.

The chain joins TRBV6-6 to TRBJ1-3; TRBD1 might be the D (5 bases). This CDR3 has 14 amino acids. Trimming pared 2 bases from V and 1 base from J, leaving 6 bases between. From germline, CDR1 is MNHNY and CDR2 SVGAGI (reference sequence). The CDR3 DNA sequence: TGTGCCAGCAGTTACGGGGGGTCTGGAAACACCATATATTTT. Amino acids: CASSYGGSGNTIYF.

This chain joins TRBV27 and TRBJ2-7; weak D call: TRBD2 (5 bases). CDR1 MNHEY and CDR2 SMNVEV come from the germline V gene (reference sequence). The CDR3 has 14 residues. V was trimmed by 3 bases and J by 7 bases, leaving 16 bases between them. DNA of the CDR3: TGTGCCAGCAGTTTCGGGCAGGTTCGAGGGGAGCAGTACTTC. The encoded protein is CASSFGQVRGEQYF.

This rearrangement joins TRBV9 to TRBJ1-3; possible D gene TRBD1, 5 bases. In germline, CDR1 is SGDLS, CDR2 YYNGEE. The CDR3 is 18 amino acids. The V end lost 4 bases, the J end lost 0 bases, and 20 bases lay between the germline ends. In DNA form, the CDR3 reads TGTGCCAGCAGCCTTACTTCCGGGACCGTTTTCTCTGGAAACACCATATATTTT. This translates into CASSLTSGTVFSGNTIYF.

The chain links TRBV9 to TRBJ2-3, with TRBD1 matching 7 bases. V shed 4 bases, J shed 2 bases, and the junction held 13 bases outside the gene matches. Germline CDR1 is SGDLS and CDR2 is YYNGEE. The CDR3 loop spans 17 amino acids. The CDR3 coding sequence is TGTGCCAGCAGCTCCCGCTACCAACAGGGGCACACAGATACGCAGTATTTT. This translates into CASSSRYQQGHTDTQYF.

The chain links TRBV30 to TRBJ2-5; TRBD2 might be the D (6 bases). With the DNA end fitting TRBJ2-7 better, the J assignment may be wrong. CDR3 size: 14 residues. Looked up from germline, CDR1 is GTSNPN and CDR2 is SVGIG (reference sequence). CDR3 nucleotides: TGTGCCTGGAGTGACGCGGGATCCCCCTACGAGCAGTACTTC. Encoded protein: CAWSDAGSPYEQYF.

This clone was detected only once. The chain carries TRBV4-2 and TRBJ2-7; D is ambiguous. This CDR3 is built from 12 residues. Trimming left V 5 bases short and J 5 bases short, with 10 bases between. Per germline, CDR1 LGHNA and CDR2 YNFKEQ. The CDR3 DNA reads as TGTGCCAGCAGCGTAAAGATGGACGAGCAGTACTTC. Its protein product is CASSVKMDEQYF.

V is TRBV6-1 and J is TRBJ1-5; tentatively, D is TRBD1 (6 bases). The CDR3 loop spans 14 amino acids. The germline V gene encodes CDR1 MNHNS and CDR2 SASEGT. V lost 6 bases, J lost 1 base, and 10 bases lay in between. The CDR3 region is CASRRTASNQPQHF. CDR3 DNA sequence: TGTGCCAGCAGGCGGACAGCCAGCAATCAGCCCCAGCATTTT.

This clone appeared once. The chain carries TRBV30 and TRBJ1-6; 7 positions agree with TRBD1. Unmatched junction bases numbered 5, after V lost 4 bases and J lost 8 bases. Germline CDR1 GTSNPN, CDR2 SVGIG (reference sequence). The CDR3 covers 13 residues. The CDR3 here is CAWTSTGDSPLHF. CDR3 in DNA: TGTGCCTGGACCAGTACAGGGGATTCACCCCTCCACTTT.

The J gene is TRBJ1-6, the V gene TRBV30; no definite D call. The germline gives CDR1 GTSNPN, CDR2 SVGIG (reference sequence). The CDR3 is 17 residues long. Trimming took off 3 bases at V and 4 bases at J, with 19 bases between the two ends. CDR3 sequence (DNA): TGTGCCTGGAGCGAGACGTTTGTGACACCGTATAATTCACCCCTCCACTTT. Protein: CAWSETFVTPYNSPLHF.

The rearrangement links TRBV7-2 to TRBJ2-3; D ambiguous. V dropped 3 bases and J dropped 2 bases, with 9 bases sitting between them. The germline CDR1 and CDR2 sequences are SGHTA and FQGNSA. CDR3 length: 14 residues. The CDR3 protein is CASSFLQVTDTQYF. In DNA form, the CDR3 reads TGTGCCAGCAGCTTCCTCCAGGTCACAGATACGCAGTATTTT.

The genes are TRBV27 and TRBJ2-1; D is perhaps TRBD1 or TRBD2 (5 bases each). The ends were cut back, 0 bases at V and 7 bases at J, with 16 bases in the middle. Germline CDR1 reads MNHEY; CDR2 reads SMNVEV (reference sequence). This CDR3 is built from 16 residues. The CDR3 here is CASSLSEGLRTNEQFF. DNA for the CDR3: TGTGCCAGCAGTTTATCAGAGGGGCTGCGCACGAATGAGCAGTTCTTC.

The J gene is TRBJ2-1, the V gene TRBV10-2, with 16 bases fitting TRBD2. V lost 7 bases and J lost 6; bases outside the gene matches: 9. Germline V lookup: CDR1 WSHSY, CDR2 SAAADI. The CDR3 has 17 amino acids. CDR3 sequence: CASTPGLAGGPGNEQFF. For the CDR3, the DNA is TGCGCCAGCACCCCGGGACTAGCGGGAGGGCCGGGCAATGAGCAGTTCTTC.

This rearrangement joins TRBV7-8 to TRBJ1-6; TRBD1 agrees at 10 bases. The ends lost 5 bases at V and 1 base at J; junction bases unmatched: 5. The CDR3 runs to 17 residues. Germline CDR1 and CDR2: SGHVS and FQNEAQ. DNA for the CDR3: TGTGCCAGCAGCCCCCGGACAGGGGGATCCTATAATTCACCCCTCCACTTT. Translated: CASSPRTGGSYNSPLHF.

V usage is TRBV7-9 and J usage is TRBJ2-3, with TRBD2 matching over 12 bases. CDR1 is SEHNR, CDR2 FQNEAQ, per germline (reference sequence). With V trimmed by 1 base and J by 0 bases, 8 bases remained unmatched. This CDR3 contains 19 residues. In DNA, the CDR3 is TGTGCCAGCAGCTTAGATTGGCTAGCGGGAGGGTCGAGCACAGATACGCAGTATTTT. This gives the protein CASSLDWLAGGSSTDTQYF.

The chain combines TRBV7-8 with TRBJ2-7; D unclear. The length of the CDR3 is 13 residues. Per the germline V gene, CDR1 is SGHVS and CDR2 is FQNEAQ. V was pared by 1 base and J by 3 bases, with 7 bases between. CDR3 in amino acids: CASSLEQYYEQYF. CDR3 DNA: TGTGCCAGCAGCTTAGAACAGTACTACGAGCAGTACTTC.

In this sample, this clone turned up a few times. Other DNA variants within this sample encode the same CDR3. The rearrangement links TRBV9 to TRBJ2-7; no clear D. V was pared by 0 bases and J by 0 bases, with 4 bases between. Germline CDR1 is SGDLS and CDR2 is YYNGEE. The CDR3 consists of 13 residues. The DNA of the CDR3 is TGTGCCAGCAGCGTAGGGAGCTCCTACGAGCAGTACTTC. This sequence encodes CASSVGSSYEQYF.

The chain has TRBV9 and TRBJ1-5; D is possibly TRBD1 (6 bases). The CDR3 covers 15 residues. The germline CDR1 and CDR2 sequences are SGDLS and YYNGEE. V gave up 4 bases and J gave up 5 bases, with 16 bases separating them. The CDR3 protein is CASSPLGGPDQPQHF. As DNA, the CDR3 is TGTGCCAGCAGCCCCCTGGGGGGCCCCGATCAGCCCCAGCATTTT.

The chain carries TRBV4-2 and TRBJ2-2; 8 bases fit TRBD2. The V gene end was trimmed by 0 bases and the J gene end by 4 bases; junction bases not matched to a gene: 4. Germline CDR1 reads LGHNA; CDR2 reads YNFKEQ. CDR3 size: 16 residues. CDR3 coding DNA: TGTGCCAGCAGCCAAGAGGTAGCGGGATTCACCGGGGAGCTGTTTTTT. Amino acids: CASSQEVAGFTGELFF.